These 12 T cell receptor beta chains were sequenced from one sample in a study of Graves' ophthalmopathy and Graves' hyperthyroidism. Investigators amplified TCR beta CDR3 regions from RNA transcripts. HTBI primers were employed in first-round RT-PCR, then a second-round multiplex PCR followed. One entry per CDR3 protein results from TCRdb running MiXCR on the multiplex PCR reads. The sample contains around 1.1 million distinct CDR3 sequences, 35% to 45% of which appear only once. Sequenced material: peripheral blood or thyroid tissue (not recorded which). Receptor source: an adult man with Graves' hyperthyroidism.

The sample holds a few counts of this clonotype. J is TRBJ2-2 and V is TRBV4-3, with 9 bases aligning to TRBD2. Germline lookup yields CDR1 LGHNA and CDR2 YSLEER. Losses at the gene ends were 0 bases for V and 5 bases for J; bases not matched to a gene: 7. The CDR3 runs 17 residues. CDR3 bases: TGCGCCAGCAGCCAAGATTCGCGGGAGGGTTGGACCGGGGAGCTGTTTTTT. Protein: CASSQDSREGWTGELFF.

The chain joins TRBV10-3 to TRBJ2-2; 8 bases fit TRBD2. CDR1 and CDR2 (germline): ENHRY, SYGVKD. The trim removed 4 bases at V and 4 bases at J, leaving 2 bases unmatched. CDR3 length: 14 amino acids. CDR3 in amino acids: CAISGSGITGELFF. The CDR3 coding sequence is TGTGCCATCAGTGGTAGCGGGATCACCGGGGAGCTGTTTTTT.

There are many counts of this clonotype. The chain couples TRBV10-3 to TRBJ2-7, with a weak D call TRBD1 (6 bases). The germline CDR1 and CDR2 sequences are ENHRY and SYGVKD. The CDR3 is 13 amino acids. V lost 5 bases and J lost 2, with 10 bases in between. For the CDR3, the DNA is TGTGCCATCAGTCCAGGGGCCCCCTACGAGCAGTACTTC. It specifies CAISPGAPYEQYF.

The V and J genes are TRBV15 and TRBJ2-5, with 8 nucleotides matching TRBD1. Germline V gene lookup returns CDR1 LNHNV and CDR2 YYDKDF (reference sequence). With V trimmed by 3 bases and J by 1 base, 10 bases remained unmatched. The length of the CDR3 is 17 residues. The CDR3 spells CATSSQDPTGGQETQYF. The CDR3 bases are TGTGCCACCAGCAGCCAAGACCCTACAGGGGGCCAAGAGACCCAGTACTTC.

V gene TRBV15 combines with J gene TRBJ1-6, with TRBD1 identical over 8 bases. The length of the CDR3 is 16 residues. The V gene end was trimmed by 3 bases and the J gene end by 10 bases; junction bases not matched to a gene: 11. Germline V gene data show CDR1 as LNHNV and CDR2 as YYDKDF (reference sequence). This CDR3 reads CATSRTKDRVGSPLHF. The CDR3 coding sequence is TGTGCCACCAGCAGGACAAAGGACAGGGTTGGCTCACCCCTCCACTTT.

The chain couples TRBV7-2 to TRBJ2-7; 8 positions agree with TRBD2. Germline V lookup: CDR1 SGHTA, CDR2 FQGNSA. V trimming: 4 bases; J trimming: 3 bases; junction bases outside the gene matches: 8. The CDR3 runs to 15 residues. This CDR3 reads CASSSSSGLGYEQYF. Here the CDR3 DNA reads TGTGCCAGCAGCTCATCTAGCGGGTTGGGCTACGAGCAGTACTTC.

This clonotype was seen only once. The chain recombines TRBV30 with TRBJ2-7; TRBD2 matches 7 bases. After removal of 2 bases from V and 7 bases from J, the junction contained 11 bases not matched to a gene. Germline V CDR1 and CDR2: GTSNPN, SVGIG (reference sequence). This CDR3 has 14 residues. The CDR3 reads CAWSPGDYTREQYF. In nucleotides, the CDR3 is TGTGCCTGGAGTCCCGGGGACTATACGCGGGAGCAGTACTTC.

Many counts were recorded for this clonotype. V gene TRBV7-2 combines with J gene TRBJ1-6, with a possible D match to TRBD1 (6 bases). The ends were cut back, 5 bases at V and 7 bases at J, with 12 bases in the middle. This CDR3 is 14 amino acids long. Germline loops: CDR1 SGHTA, CDR2 FQGNSA. CDR3 amino acids: CASSLWTANSPLHF. In nucleotides, the CDR3 is TGTGCCAGCAGCCTGTGGACAGCCAATTCACCCCTCCACTTT.

The gene calls are TRBV15 and TRBJ1-5; unclear D gene. The germline V gene has CDR1 LNHNV and CDR2 YYDKDF (reference sequence). This CDR3 region has 16 residues. The germline V and J ends were trimmed by 3 bases and 4 bases, with 16 bases remaining between them. CDR3 residues: CATSSQDRTGNQPQHF. The CDR3, as DNA: TGTGCCACCAGCAGCCAAGATCGAACGGGGAATCAGCCCCAGCATTTT.

The rearrangement links TRBV7-8 to TRBJ2-5, with D possibly matching TRBD1 (6 bases). From germline, CDR1 is SGHVS and CDR2 FQNEAQ. The CDR3 consists of 19 residues. V lost 5 bases to trimming and J lost 3 bases, with 28 bases between them. For the CDR3, the DNA is TGTGCCAGCAGCCCCGGGACACCACTCCGATACCCCATCAAAGAGACCCAGTACTTC. Its translation is CASSPGTPLRYPIKETQYF.

The table lists this clonotype with a few counts. The chain is built from TRBV11-2 and TRBJ2-7; TRBD2 matches 8 bases. This CDR3 spans 13 amino acids. Unmatched junction bases numbered 6, after V lost 8 bases and J lost 3 bases. Germline CDR1 and CDR2: SGHAT and FQNNGV. The CDR3, as DNA: TGTGCCAGCGCGGGGGGACGGTACTACGAGCAGTACTTC. This codes for CASAGGRYYEQYF.

This clonotype was picked up many times. The chain couples TRBV4-1 to TRBJ1-1; D ambiguous. The CDR3 length is 13 residues. Trimming left V 4 bases short and J 4 bases short, with 10 bases between. CDR1 and CDR2 from the germline V gene are MGHRA and YSYEKL. Here the CDR3 reads CASSRGGFTEAFF. The CDR3 bases are TGCGCCAGCAGCCGCGGAGGGTTCACTGAAGCTTTCTTT.